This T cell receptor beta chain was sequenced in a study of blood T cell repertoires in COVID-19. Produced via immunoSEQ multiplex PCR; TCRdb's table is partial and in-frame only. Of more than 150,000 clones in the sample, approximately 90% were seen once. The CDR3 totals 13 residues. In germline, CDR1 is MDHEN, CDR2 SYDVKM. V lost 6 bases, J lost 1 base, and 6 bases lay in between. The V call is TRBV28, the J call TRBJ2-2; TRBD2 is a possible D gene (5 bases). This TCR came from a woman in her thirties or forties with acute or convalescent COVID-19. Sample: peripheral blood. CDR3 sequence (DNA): TGTGCCAGCAGAGAGGGGAACACCGGGGAGCTGTTTTTT. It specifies CASREGNTGELFF.